This T cell receptor (beta chain) was recorded in a study of T cells in narcolepsy. Looking at the study overall: Enrolled donors included narcolepsy type 1 or type 2 patients and healthy controls.

The data were produced by immunoSEQ multiplex PCR, yet TCRdb's version contains in-frame clones alone and is incomplete. The data contain some 30,000 clones, around 87% of them singletons. The V gene end was trimmed by 0 bases and the J gene end by 6 bases; junction bases not matched to a gene: 10. Germline V gene lookup returns CDR1 GTSNPN and CDR2 SVGIG (reference sequence). The CDR3 spans 15 residues. The chain joins TRBV30 to TRBJ1-2, with TRBD1 matching 7 bases. Source material: memory (CD45RA-) CD4+ T cells from blood. This receptor was identified in a human donor in good health. The CDR3 DNA reads TGTGCCTGGAGTGTCGGACAGGTCGCTCGGAATGGCTACACCTTC. This encodes CAWSVGQVARNGYTF.